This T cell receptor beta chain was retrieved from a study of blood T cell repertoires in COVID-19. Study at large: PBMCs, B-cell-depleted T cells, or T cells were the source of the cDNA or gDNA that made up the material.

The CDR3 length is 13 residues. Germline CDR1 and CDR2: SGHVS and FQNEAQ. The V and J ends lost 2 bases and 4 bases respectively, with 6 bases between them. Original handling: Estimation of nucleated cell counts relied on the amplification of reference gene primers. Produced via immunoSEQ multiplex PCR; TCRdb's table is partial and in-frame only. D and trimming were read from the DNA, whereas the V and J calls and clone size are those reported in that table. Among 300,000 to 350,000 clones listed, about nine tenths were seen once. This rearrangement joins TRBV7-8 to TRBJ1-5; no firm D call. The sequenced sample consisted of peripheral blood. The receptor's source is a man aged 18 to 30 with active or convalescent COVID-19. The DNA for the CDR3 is TGTGCCAGCAGCTTATCGGAGAATCAGCCCCAGCATTTT. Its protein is CASSLSENQPQHF.